Detailed here is one TCR beta chain. This entry belongs to a study of T cell changes during pregnancy in multiple sclerosis. Profiling relied on immunoSEQ multiplex PCR, and the TCRdb table lists in-frame clones only, not all of them. The table shows some 100,000 clones, with roughly nine tenths occurring only once. This CDR3 is built from 14 residues. Per germline, CDR1 SGHNT and CDR2 YYREEE (reference sequence). Trimming stripped 1 base from V and 2 bases from J, with 9 bases between. The TCR originated in a female donor with multiple sclerosis, enrolled in a pregnancy study. The gene calls are TRBV5-4 and TRBJ2-5; perhaps TRBD2 as D (5 bases). This specimen consisted of peripheral blood, obtained in the second trimester of pregnancy. Here the CDR3 reads CASSLSAGQETQYF. The DNA of the CDR3 is TGTGCCAGCAGCTTGTCGGCGGGTCAAGAGACCCAGTACTTC.